This T cell receptor (beta chain) was captured by sequencing in a study of human T cells and chemical hapten exposure. Across the study: There were per-sample TCR yield variations, arising mainly from small pooled library volume differences.

This CDR3 spans 16 amino acids. V gave up 0 bases and J gave up 1 base, with 13 bases separating them. Germline V gene sequence: CDR1 SGHRS, CDR2 YFSETQ. In the authors' workflow: The number of TCRs in each sample had a median of roughly 100,000 and spanned roughly 23,224 to 700,000. TCRdb called the RACE reads again in MiXCR, with one record for every CDR3 protein. What appears here as the V and J calls and clone size reflects TCRdb's work, not the paper's. The table includes 360,000 or so distinct CDR3 sequences, about 6.9% detected once. Time point indicated: patch test 2, 6 weeks after DPC sensitization. Treatment: therapeutic diphenylcyclopropenone sensitization with weekly scalp DPC. Blood, whole and unfractionated, served as the source for total RNA extraction.

The chain joins TRBV5-1 to TRBJ1-1; D perhaps matches TRBD1 (6 bases). The sample in question was whole blood, obtained in connection with sensitization to the hapten diphenylcyclopropenone (DPC). This sequence originates from a woman between 18 and 29 years old with alopecia areata. Some clones in this sample may be carry-over from other donors' samples. CDR3 sequence: CASSLAPEGGNTEAFF. In nucleotides, the CDR3 is TGCGCCAGCAGCTTGGCTCCAGAGGGGGGGAACACTGAAGCTTTCTTT.